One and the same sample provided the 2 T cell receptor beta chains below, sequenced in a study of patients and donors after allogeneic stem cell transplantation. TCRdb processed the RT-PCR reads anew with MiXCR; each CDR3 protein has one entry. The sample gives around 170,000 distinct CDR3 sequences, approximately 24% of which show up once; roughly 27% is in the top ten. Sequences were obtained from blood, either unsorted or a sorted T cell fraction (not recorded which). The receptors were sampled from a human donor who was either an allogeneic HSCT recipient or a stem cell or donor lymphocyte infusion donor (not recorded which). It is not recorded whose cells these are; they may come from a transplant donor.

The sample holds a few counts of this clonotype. This CDR3 reads CASSAATGAYGYTF. CDR3 DNA sequence: TGTGCCAGCAGCGCCGCAACAGGGGCCTATGGCTACACCTTC. The chain carries TRBV9 and TRBJ1-2, with TRBD1 matching 7 bases. V trimming: 3 bases; J trimming: 4 bases; junction bases outside the gene matches: 6. The CDR3 is 14 residues long. The germline V gene has CDR1 SGDLS and CDR2 YYNGEE.

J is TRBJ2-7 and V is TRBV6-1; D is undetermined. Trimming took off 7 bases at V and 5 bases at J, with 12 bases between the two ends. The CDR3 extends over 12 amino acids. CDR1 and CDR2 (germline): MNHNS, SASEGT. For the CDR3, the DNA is TGTGCCAGCACGTGGTCTCCTGACGAGCAGTACTTC. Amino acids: CASTWSPDEQYF.